These 9 T cell receptor beta chains were all obtained from the same sample, sequenced in a study of blood T cell repertoires in COVID-19. TCRdb's copy holds only in-frame clones and misses some; the assay was immunoSEQ multiplex PCR. The data show some 100,000 clones, 80% to 90% seen once. The material sequenced was peripheral blood. These receptors all come from a man aged 50 to 60 with COVID-19, enrolled during active disease.

The chain carries TRBV30 and TRBJ2-7; no reliable D call. V lost 3 bases, J lost 3 bases, and 6 bases lay in between. CDR1 GTSNPN and CDR2 SVGIG come from the germline V gene (reference sequence). CDR3 size: 11 residues. This CDR3 reads CAWSQNYEQYF. CDR3 coding DNA: TGTGCCTGGAGCCAGAACTACGAGCAGTACTTC.

This clone was seen a single time. At one end, the junction sequence differs from germline, possibly due to a read error. The rearrangement uses TRBV5-8 and TRBJ1-3; D not certain. Germline V CDR1 and CDR2: SGHTS, YDEGEE. The CDR3 runs to 15 residues. The CDR3 region is CASSLSPGLSSRREF. The CDR3 DNA follows: TGTGCCAGCAGCTTGAGCCCGGGATTATCATCCCGGAGGGAATTT.

This clone was counted once. The gene calls are TRBV2 and TRBJ1-6; 7 bases match TRBD1. The length of the CDR3 is 20 residues. Germline-derived CDR1 and CDR2 are SNHLY and FYNNEI. The V and J ends lost 2 bases and 6 bases, in that order; junction bases with no gene match: 19. The CDR3 sequence: CASSEIPTKDRAFINSPLHF. DNA for the CDR3: TGTGCCAGCAGTGAAATCCCCACCAAAGACAGGGCCTTCATTAATTCACCCCTCCACTTT.

The J gene is TRBJ1-2, the V gene TRBV2, with 11 bases that match TRBD1. The V segment lost 4 bases and the J segment 8 bases; nucleotides outside the gene matches: 9. This CDR3 region has 15 residues. CDR1 and CDR2 from the germline V gene are SNHLY and FYNNEI. The DNA of the CDR3 is TGTGCCAGCAGTGCCGGGACAGGGGGTATGTGGGGCTACACCTTC. It specifies CASSAGTGGMWGYTF. The whole variable domain, filled in from reference TRBV2 and TRBJ1-2, reads EPEVTQTPSHQVTQMGQEVILRCVPISNHLYFYWYRQILGQKVEFLVSFYNNEISEKSEIFDDQFSVERPDGSNFTLKIRSTKLEDSAMYFCASSAGTGGMWGYTFGSGTRLTVV.

The chain carries TRBV4-1 and TRBJ1-4; 9 bases line up with TRBD1. Germline assignment: CDR1 MGHRA and CDR2 YSYEKL. The trim removed 1 base at V and 4 bases at J, leaving 4 bases unmatched. The CDR3 length is 16 residues. The CDR3 spells CASSQVGTGINEKLFF. In nucleotides, the CDR3 is TGCGCCAGCAGCCAAGTAGGGACAGGGATTAATGAAAAACTGTTTTTT.

The chain joins TRBV4-1 to TRBJ1-1; D might be TRBD1 (5 bases). The CDR3 is 15 residues long. In germline, CDR1 is MGHRA, CDR2 YSYEKL. V shed 5 bases and J shed 11 bases, with 24 bases lying between them. CDR3 nucleotides: TGCGCCAGCAGCGGGCGACAGATGAACGTCGAAGAGGCTTTCTTT. Translating it yields CASSGRQMNVEEAFF.

The gene calls are TRBV18 and TRBJ1-2, with D possibly matching TRBD1 (5 bases). CDR1 and CDR2 (germline): KGHSH, LQKENI. With 2 bases removed from V and 2 bases from J, the gap between germline ends came to 9 bases. The CDR3 sequence is 14 residues long. For the CDR3, the DNA is TGTGCCAGCTCACCAGTAGGACACAACTATGGCTACACCTTC. It encodes CASSPVGHNYGYTF. Drawing the rest from reference TRBV18 and TRBJ1-2, the complete variable domain is NAGVMQNPRHLVRRRGQEARLRCSPMKGHSHVYWYRQLPEEGLKFMVYLQKENIIDESGMPKERFSAEFPKEGPSILRIQQVVRGDSAAYFCASSPVGHNYGYTFGSGTRLTVV.

The J gene is TRBJ2-1, the V gene TRBV27; possible D gene TRBD2, 6 bases. The CDR3 is 17 amino acids. The ends were cut back, 3 bases at V and 0 bases at J, with 15 bases in the middle. Germline V lookup: CDR1 MNHEY, CDR2 SMNVEV (reference sequence). This CDR3 is CASSFLNSGSSYNEQFF. In nucleotides, the CDR3 is TGTGCCAGCAGTTTCCTCAATAGCGGAAGCTCCTACAATGAGCAGTTCTTC.

The chain joins TRBV29-1 to TRBJ1-2, with a tentative D call TRBD1 (5 bases). The CDR3 contains 12 residues. CDR1 SQVTM and CDR2 ANQGSEA come from the germline V gene. The V end lost 4 bases, the J end lost 8 bases, and 14 bases lay between the germline ends. CDR3 loop: CSVVRGEDGYTF. In nucleotides, the CDR3 is TGCAGCGTTGTACGAGGGGAGGACGGCTACACCTTC.